A single sample is the source of the 25 T cell receptor beta chains below, sequenced in a study of T cells after yellow fever vaccination. From the 5' RACE reads, TCRdb called clonotypes with MiXCR, one entry per CDR3 protein. Here the sample spans some 560,000 distinct CDR3 sequences, around 16% being singletons. The input for sequencing was PBMCs, taken around 5 days after the first yellow fever vaccination. The receptors originated from a man between 18 and 29 years old who received the YFV17D yellow fever vaccine.

This clonotype turned up a few times. V and J are TRBV2 and TRBJ2-3; tentative D call: TRBD1 (6 bases). Germline loops: CDR1 SNHLY, CDR2 FYNNEI. This CDR3 spans 15 amino acids. V was clipped by 6 bases and J by 2 bases, with 15 bases between them. The DNA for the CDR3 is TGTGCCAGCAGGGAATCAGGGGTCCTCACAGATACGCAGTATTTT. It yields the protein CASRESGVLTDTQYF.

The J gene is TRBJ1-3, the V gene TRBV19; perhaps TRBD1 as D (5 bases). Trimming pared 8 bases from V and 0 bases from J, leaving 14 bases between. The CDR3 is 15 residues long. In germline, CDR1 is LNHDA, CDR2 SQIVND (reference sequence). In nucleotides, the CDR3 is TGTGCCAGTCAAGGGACGTTGACCTCTGGAAACACCATATATTTT. As protein: CASQGTLTSGNTIYF. The variable domain in full, completed from reference TRBV19 and TRBJ1-3, reads DGGITQSPKYLFRKEGQNVTLSCEQNLNHDAMYWYRQDPGQGLRLIYYSQIVNDFQKGDIAEGYSVSREKKESFPLTVTSAQKNPTAFYLCASQGTLTSGNTIYFGEGSWLTVV.

In its sample, this clonotype was seen a few times. The rearrangement links TRBV4-2 to TRBJ2-1; 7 nucleotides align to TRBD2. CDR3 length equals 12 residues. J gave up 10 bases and V 4 bases, and 4 bases lay outside the gene matches. Germline loops: CDR1 LGHNA, CDR2 YNFKEQ. CDR3 sequence reads: CASSLHSGEQFF. Written as DNA, the CDR3 is TGTGCCAGCAGCCTACATAGCGGGGAGCAGTTCTTC.

In its sample, this clonotype was seen a few times. CDR3 in amino acids: CASGPSGGFTGELFF. The CDR3 DNA sequence: TGTGCCAGCGGTCCTAGCGGGGGGTTCACCGGGGAGCTGTTTTTT. The genes are TRBV6-1 and TRBJ2-2, with 11 bases aligning to TRBD2. Germline-derived CDR1 and CDR2 are MNHNS and SASEGT. After removal of 8 bases from V and 4 bases from J, the junction contained 6 bases not matched to a gene. The CDR3 is 15 residues long.

This clonotype came up a few times. The V gene is TRBV4-2, the J gene TRBJ1-1; 7 bases agree with TRBD1. This CDR3 comprises 15 residues. J lost 3 bases, V lost 3 bases, and 7 bases had no gene match. From germline, CDR1 is LGHNA and CDR2 YNFKEQ. The DNA of the CDR3 is TGTGCCAGCAGCCAGCCGGGACAGACGGACACTGAAGCTTTCTTT. Its translation: CASSQPGQTDTEAFF.

This clonotype showed up many times. The rearrangement links TRBV7-2 to TRBJ2-5, with TRBD2 as a possible D gene (6 bases). V was clipped by 5 bases and J by 2 bases, with 9 bases between them. This CDR3 is 13 amino acids long. Germline assignment: CDR1 SGHTA and CDR2 FQGNSA. CDR3 residues: CASSGGRQETQYF. CDR3 nucleotides: TGTGCCAGCAGCGGGGGGAGACAAGAGACCCAGTACTTC.

Only a few counts were recorded for this clonotype. The rearrangement links TRBV20-1 to TRBJ1-5; 7 nucleotides line up with TRBD1. The V and J ends lost 6 bases and 5 bases, in that order; junction bases with no gene match: 10. The CDR3 sequence is 14 residues long. Germline lookup yields CDR1 DFQATT and CDR2 SNEGSKA (reference sequence). The CDR3 DNA follows: TGCAGTGCGCCGCACAGGGGTCCGGATCAGCCCCAGCATTTT. It yields the protein CSAPHRGPDQPQHF.

In this sample, this clonotype turned up a few times. The chain employs TRBV5-5 and TRBJ2-1, with 7 nucleotides matching TRBD2. CDR1 is SGHKS and CDR2 is YYEKEE in the germline V gene (reference sequence). This CDR3 has 16 residues. V was clipped by 1 base and J by 0 bases; unmatched bases: 4. The CDR3 reads CASSLLRGGSYNEQFF. For the CDR3, the DNA is TGTGCCAGCAGCTTGCTCCGCGGGGGCTCCTACAATGAGCAGTTCTTC.

The table lists this clonotype with a few counts. The chain combines TRBV12-3 or TRBV12-4 with TRBJ2-7; 8 bases are a match to TRBD1. This CDR3 is built from 13 residues. Trimming at V came to 6 bases and at J to 7 bases, leaving 8 bases not matched to a gene. The CDR3 DNA reads as TGTGCCAGCAGCATGGACAGGGAGAGGGAGCAGTACGTC. Its protein is CASSMDREREQYV.

This rearrangement joins TRBV7-6 to TRBJ2-4; 8 bases align to TRBD1. CDR3 length: 17 residues. Germline V CDR1 and CDR2: SGHVS, FNYEAQ. V lost 1 base to trimming and J lost 1 base; unmatched junction nucleotides: 6. The CDR3 sequence: CASSLGAGGRAKNIQYF. CDR3 bases: TGTGCCAGCAGCTTAGGAGCAGGGGGCCGTGCCAAAAACATTCAGTACTTC.

The V and J genes are TRBV6-6 and TRBJ1-1, with 10 bases matching TRBD1. The CDR3 spans 13 residues. Germline V gene sequence: CDR1 MNHNY, CDR2 SVGAGI (reference sequence). V trimming: 8 bases; J trimming: 3 bases; junction bases outside the gene matches: 3. The CDR3 region is CASEGTGDTEAFF. The CDR3 DNA reads TGTGCCAGCGAGGGGACAGGGGACACTGAAGCTTTCTTT.

The V and J genes are TRBV7-2 and TRBJ2-5, with D perhaps matching TRBD2 (5 bases). V dropped 5 bases and J dropped 4 bases, with 20 bases sitting between them. The CDR3 is made up of 16 amino acids. Germline V gene lookup returns CDR1 SGHTA and CDR2 FQGNSA. DNA of the CDR3: TGTGCCAGCAGCCCCCGGACTGCCCTTATGGGAGAGACCCAGTACTTC. Amino acids: CASSPRTALMGETQYF.

This clonotype appeared a few times. The chain couples TRBV5-1 to TRBJ1-6; maybe TRBD1 (5 bases). The CDR3 totals 14 residues. V shed 3 bases and J shed 10 bases, with 14 bases lying between them. Germline assignment: CDR1 SGHRS and CDR2 YFSETQ. Here the CDR3 DNA reads TGCGCCAGCAGCTGGGGCCTGGGCGGCTCACCCCTCCACTTT. Protein product: CASSWGLGGSPLHF.

This clonotype was counted many times. V gene TRBV12-3 or TRBV12-4 combines with J gene TRBJ2-5; 8 nucleotides line up with TRBD2. The CDR3 totals 15 residues. V was pared by 3 bases and J by 1 base, with 4 bases of the junction left unmatched. CDR3 DNA sequence: TGTGCCAGCAGTTTGATGAGCGGGGGCCAAGAGACCCAGTACTTC. Translation gives CASSLMSGGQETQYF.

The V call is TRBV20-1, the J call TRBJ1-4; maybe TRBD1 (6 bases). Germline loops: CDR1 DFQATT, CDR2 SNEGSKA (reference sequence). The CDR3 covers 14 residues. Trimming removed 6 bases at V and 9 bases at J, with 20 bases between. CDR3 residues: CSATSRDTVQKLFF. DNA of the CDR3: TGCAGTGCGACCTCCCGGGACACCGTCCAAAAACTGTTTTTT.

The sample holds a few counts of this clonotype. The chain recombines TRBV6-2 or TRBV6-3 with TRBJ2-7, with 10 positions matching TRBD1. This CDR3 has 15 amino acids. Per the germline V gene, CDR1 is MNHEY and CDR2 is SVGEGT. Germline trimming cut 6 bases from V and 4 bases from J; bases unmatched to any gene: 9. The CDR3 sequence: CASRSGGTGAYEQYF. The CDR3 DNA follows: TGTGCCAGCAGATCCGGCGGGACAGGGGCATACGAGCAGTACTTC.

This clonotype has more than one count but fewer than ten. The gene calls are TRBV6-6 and TRBJ2-7; 7 bases are shared with TRBD1. Germline V gene data show CDR1 as MNHNY and CDR2 as SVGAGI (reference sequence). The CDR3 contains 13 residues. V was pared by 5 bases and J by 3 bases, with 4 bases of the junction left unmatched. The CDR3: CASSRDRDYEQYF. The CDR3 nucleotides are TGTGCCAGCAGTCGTGACAGGGACTACGAGCAGTACTTC.

This clonotype appeared a few times. J is TRBJ2-5 and V is TRBV15; no clear D. Looked up from germline, CDR1 is LNHNV and CDR2 is YYDKDF (reference sequence). V lost 1 base and J 5 bases, leaving 11 bases between the germline ends. CDR3 size: 14 residues. CDR3 sequence: CATSRGPGVETQYF. The CDR3 bases are TGTGCCACCAGCAGAGGTCCGGGCGTCGAGACCCAGTACTTC.

In its sample, this clonotype was seen a few times. This chain links TRBV24-1 with TRBJ2-2; unclear D gene. Trimming removed 6 bases at V and 6 bases at J, with 10 bases between. There are 13 residues in the CDR3. Germline CDR1 reads KGHDR; CDR2 reads SFDVKD. CDR3 DNA sequence: TGTGCCACCAGTCCTGGCCTCTCCGGGGAGCTGTTTTTT. Its protein is CATSPGLSGELFF.

The sample holds a few counts of this clonotype. The chain couples TRBV21-1 to TRBJ2-7; the listed D gene, TRBD1, was not tested against the DNA. TRBV21-1 is a recognized pseudogene. The CDR3 runs 16 residues. As DNA, the CDR3 is TGTGCCAGCAGCGAAAGCCCTGGACAGGGTTTCTACGAGCAGTACGTC. Translation gives CASSESPGQGFYEQYV.

This clonotype was counted only a few times. The chain employs TRBV6-2 or TRBV6-3 and TRBJ2-2, with D perhaps matching TRBD1 (6 bases). The V gene's germline CDR1 is MNHEY and CDR2 SVGEGT. The CDR3 is made up of 14 amino acids. V dropped 0 bases and J dropped 4 bases, with 6 bases sitting between them. CDR3 bases: TGTGCCAGCAGTTACTCGGACAGCACCGGGGAGCTGTTTTTT. It is translated as CASSYSDSTGELFF.

The sample holds a few counts of this clonotype. The chain is built from TRBV15 and TRBJ1-4, with D perhaps matching TRBD1 (5 bases). Trimming cost V 4 bases and J 8 bases, with 20 bases left between them. The CDR3 is 16 residues long. From germline, CDR1 is LNHNV and CDR2 YYDKDF (reference sequence). The CDR3 loop reads CATSTSREINLEKLFF. In DNA, the CDR3 is TGTGCCACCAGCACATCCAGGGAAATAAATCTAGAAAAACTGTTTTTT.

This clonotype was counted a few times. The chain uses TRBV9 and TRBJ1-2, with no clear D. Germline assignment: CDR1 SGDLS and CDR2 YYNGEE. Trimming took 3 bases from V and 0 from J, leaving 27 bases between them. This CDR3 has 20 residues. DNA for the CDR3: TGTGCCAGCAGCGGAACCACGGAAATCTTGACCCAACCGGCTAACTATGGCTACACCTTC. Translated: CASSGTTEILTQPANYGYTF.

The chain recombines TRBV6-2 or TRBV6-3 with TRBJ1-2; D is perhaps TRBD1 (5 bases). The CDR3 loop spans 14 amino acids. V was pared by 8 bases and J by 2 bases, with 15 bases between. Germline assignment: CDR1 MNHEY and CDR2 SVGEGT. CDR3 sequence (DNA): TGTGCCAGCTCGCATTGGGGACGGAACTATGGCTACACCTTC. As protein: CASSHWGRNYGYTF.

The chain uses TRBV5-6 and TRBJ2-1, with 11 bases lining up with TRBD2. The junction had 10 bases not matched to a gene; V was cut back by 4 bases and J by 7 bases. This CDR3 is built from 16 residues. Germline CDR1 SGHDT, CDR2 YYEEEE. CDR3 in amino acids: CASSLIAGGPGNEQFF. CDR3 DNA sequence: TGTGCCAGCAGCCTGATAGCGGGGGGGCCGGGGAATGAGCAGTTCTTC.